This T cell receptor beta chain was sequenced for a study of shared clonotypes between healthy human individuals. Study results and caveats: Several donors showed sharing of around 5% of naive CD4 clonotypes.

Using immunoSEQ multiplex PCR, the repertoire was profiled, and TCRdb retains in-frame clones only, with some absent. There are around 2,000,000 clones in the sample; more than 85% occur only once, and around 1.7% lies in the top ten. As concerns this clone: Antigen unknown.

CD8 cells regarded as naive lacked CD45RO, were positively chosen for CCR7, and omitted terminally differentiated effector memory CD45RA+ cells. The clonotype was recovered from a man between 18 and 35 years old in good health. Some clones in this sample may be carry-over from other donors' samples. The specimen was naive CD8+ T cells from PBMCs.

The CDR3 nucleotides read TGTGCCAGCAGCCATATTACAGGGGTGGTAGGCACCGGGGAGCTGTTTTTT. This translates into CASSHITGVVGTGELFF. This chain uses TRBV7-8 with TRBJ2-2; 7 bases align to TRBD1. The V gene end was trimmed by 5 bases and the J gene end by 4 bases; junction bases not matched to a gene: 13. Germline CDR1 and CDR2: SGHVS and FQNEAQ. CDR3 length: 17 residues.